Sequencing of this TCR beta chain was carried out in a study of blood T cell repertoires in COVID-19. Study-wide background: Sites across the United States, Italy and Spain contributed samples from acute and convalescent COVID-19. PBMCs, B-cell-depleted T cells, or T cells were the source of the cDNA or gDNA that made up the material.

In the original analysis: Amplification of reference gene primers was used by the study to estimate nucleated cell counts. The method was immunoSEQ multiplex PCR; TCRdb's version includes in-frame clones alone and lacks a portion of them. That table furnishes V, J and clone size, whereas the DNA furnished D and trimming. The data show approximately 190,000 clones, 90% seen once. This CDR3 region has 15 residues. Germline CDR1 reads MGHRA; CDR2 reads YSYEKL. V lost 0 bases to trimming and J lost 0 bases, with 8 bases between them. The chain recombines TRBV4-1 with TRBJ1-2; D is unclear. Material: peripheral blood. The sequence was obtained from a man aged 50 to 59 with acute or convalescent COVID-19. The chain's CDR3 is CASSQDPGANYGYTF. The CDR3 nucleotides read TGCGCCAGCAGCCAAGACCCGGGAGCTAACTATGGCTACACCTTC.